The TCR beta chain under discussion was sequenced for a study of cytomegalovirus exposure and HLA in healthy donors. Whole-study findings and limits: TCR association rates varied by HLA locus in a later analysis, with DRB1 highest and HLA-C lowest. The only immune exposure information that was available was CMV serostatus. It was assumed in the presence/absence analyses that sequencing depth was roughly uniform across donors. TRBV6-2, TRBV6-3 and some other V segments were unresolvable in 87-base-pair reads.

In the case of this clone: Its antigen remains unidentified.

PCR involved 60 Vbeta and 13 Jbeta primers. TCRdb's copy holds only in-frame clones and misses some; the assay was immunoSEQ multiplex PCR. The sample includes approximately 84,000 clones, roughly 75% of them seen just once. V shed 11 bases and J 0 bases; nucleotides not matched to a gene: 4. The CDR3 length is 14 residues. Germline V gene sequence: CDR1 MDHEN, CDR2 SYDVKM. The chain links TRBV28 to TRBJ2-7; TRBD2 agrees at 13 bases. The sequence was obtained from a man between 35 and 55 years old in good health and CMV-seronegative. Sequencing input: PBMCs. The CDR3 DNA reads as TGTGCCGGGCGGACTAGCGGGAGCTCCTACGAGCAGTACTTC. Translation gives CAGRTSGSSYEQYF.